These 14 T cell receptor beta chains were sequenced from one sample in a study of blood T cell repertoires in COVID-19. The table came from immunoSEQ multiplex PCR; TCRdb's copy has only in-frame clones and leaves some out. The data hold approximately 280,000 clones, with approximately 91% observed a single time. The sequencing input was peripheral blood. The receptors here all came from a man aged 50-60 years with acute or convalescent COVID-19.

This clone has a single count. This chain uses TRBV6-5 with TRBJ1-1, with TRBD1 matching over 7 bases. The CDR3 is 16 residues long. Germline trimming cut 4 bases from V and 9 bases from J; bases unmatched to any gene: 17. Germline V gene lookup returns CDR1 MNHEY and CDR2 SVGAGI. The CDR3 DNA reads TGTGCCAGCAGTTCTCCGGGACAGCCCTTACTGGGTAAAGCTTTCTTT. Protein product: CASSSPGQPLLGKAFF.

The chain couples TRBV5-1 to TRBJ2-1; tentative D call: TRBD2 (7 bases). CDR1 and CDR2 from the germline V gene are SGHRS and YFSETQ. V was trimmed by 10 bases and J by 0 bases, leaving 17 bases between them. The CDR3 is 15 amino acids. CDR3 loop: CASYRGDTSYNEQFF. The CDR3 nucleotides read TGCGCCTCCTACCGGGGGGACACCTCCTACAATGAGCAGTTCTTC.

The rearrangement joins TRBV11-2 to TRBJ2-1; D not resolved. Per germline, CDR1 SGHAT and CDR2 FQNNGV. V gave up 5 bases and J gave up 9 bases, with 17 bases separating them. The CDR3 sequence is 14 residues long. The CDR3 loop reads CASSRNGFPAEQFF. In DNA, the CDR3 is TGTGCCAGCAGCCGAAACGGGTTTCCCGCTGAGCAGTTCTTC.

This rearrangement joins TRBV5-6 to TRBJ1-2, with 9 bases identical to TRBD1. CDR3 length: 13 amino acids. V dropped 1 base and J dropped 7; count of bases not matched to a gene: 2. Germline V gene data show CDR1 as SGHDT and CDR2 as YYEEEE. CDR3 coding DNA: TGTGCCAGCAGCTTGTGGACAGGGGTTGGCTACACCTTC. Its protein is CASSLWTGVGYTF.

This chain uses TRBV6-6 with TRBJ2-7, with D possibly TRBD1 on 6 matching bases. Germline lookup yields CDR1 MNHNY and CDR2 SVGAGI (reference sequence). The CDR3 runs 13 residues. The V gene lost 10 bases and the J gene lost 0 bases, with 13 bases spanning the gap. The CDR3 loop is CAIGQLDSYEQYF. CDR3 DNA: TGTGCCATCGGACAGCTTGACTCCTACGAGCAGTACTTC.

The chain uses TRBV2 and TRBJ1-2; 10 positions match TRBD1. J gave up 8 bases and V 5 bases, and 11 bases lay outside the gene matches. Germline-derived CDR1 and CDR2 are SNHLY and FYNNEI. The CDR3 sequence is 15 residues long. The CDR3 sequence is CASSTRQGALYGYTF. For the CDR3, the DNA is TGTGCCAGCAGTACCCGACAGGGGGCCTTGTACGGCTACACCTTC.

Regarding this clone: The sample has other DNA sequences that encode this CDR3 too. This rearrangement joins TRBV5-1 to TRBJ2-3; D gene uncertain. The CDR3 totals 14 residues. Germline lookup yields CDR1 SGHRS and CDR2 YFSETQ. Trimming shortened V by 0 bases and J by 2 bases, and 7 bases separated the two germline ends. CDR3 region: CASSLDSPTDTQYF. CDR3 DNA: TGCGCCAGCAGCTTGGACAGTCCCACAGATACGCAGTATTTT. The full variable domain, rest sourced from reference TRBV5-1 and TRBJ2-3, is KAGVTQTPRYLIKTRGQQVTLSCSPISGHRSVSWYQQTPGQGLQFLFEYFSETQRNKGNFPGRFSGRQFSNSRSEMNVSTLELGDSALYLCASSLDSPTDTQYFGPGTRLTVL.

The gene calls are TRBV5-8 and TRBJ2-2; possibly TRBD2 for D (6 bases). The CDR3 length is 14 residues. V lost 1 base, J lost 5 bases, and 9 bases lay in between. In germline, CDR1 is SGHTS, CDR2 YDEGEE. The CDR3 bases are TGTGCCAGCAGCTTGTATGGGGGGACCGGGGAGCTGTTTTTT. Protein sequence: CASSLYGGTGELFF. The whole variable domain, remainder taken from reference TRBV5-8 and TRBJ2-2, is EAGVTQSPTHLIKTRGQQATLRCSPISGHTSVYWYQQALGLGLQFLLWYDEGEERNRGNFPPRFSGRQFPNYSSELNVNALELEDSALYLCASSLYGGTGELFFGEGSRLTVL.

V usage is TRBV7-9 and J usage is TRBJ2-5, with 10 bases lining up with TRBD2. The germline V gene has CDR1 SEHNR and CDR2 FQNEAQ (reference sequence). This CDR3 region has 16 residues. Germline trimming cut 5 bases from V and 0 bases from J; bases unmatched to any gene: 6. The CDR3 loop reads CASSLSSGGHQETQYF. In nucleotides, the CDR3 is TGTGCCAGCAGCCTCTCTAGCGGGGGCCACCAAGAGACCCAGTACTTC.

The chain uses TRBV7-9 and TRBJ2-2; a possible D gene is TRBD1 (6 bases). V lost 6 bases and J lost 2, with 19 bases in between. The germline V gene encodes CDR1 SEHNR and CDR2 FQNEAQ (reference sequence). The CDR3 loop spans 17 amino acids. In nucleotides, the CDR3 is TGTGCCAGCAGAACCACCCGGGACACCATAAACACCGGGGAGCTGTTTTTT. It yields the protein CASRTTRDTINTGELFF.

The chain has TRBV12-5 and TRBJ2-3; 11 nucleotides line up with TRBD2. This CDR3 contains 16 residues. Looked up from germline, CDR1 is LGHNT and CDR2 is FRNRAP. After removal of 5 bases from V and 3 bases from J, the junction contained 7 bases not matched to a gene. CDR3 region: CASGPGTSGSTDTQYF. Here the CDR3 DNA reads TGTGCTAGTGGTCCTGGGACTAGCGGCTCGACAGATACGCAGTATTTT.

The gene calls are TRBV10-3 and TRBJ1-2; possible D gene TRBD1, 5 bases. Trimming removed 6 bases from V and 7 bases from J, with 15 bases in between. Germline V CDR1 and CDR2: ENHRY, SYGVKD. CDR3 length equals 13 residues. CDR3 in amino acids: CAISSGIDGGYTF. Written as DNA, the CDR3 is TGTGCCATCAGCTCAGGGATAGACGGTGGCTACACCTTC.

The J gene is TRBJ1-3, the V gene TRBV9, with a possible D match to TRBD1 (5 bases). Trimming took off 5 bases at V and 8 bases at J, with 11 bases between the two ends. The CDR3 runs 12 residues. Looked up from germline, CDR1 is SGDLS and CDR2 is YYNGEE. Written as DNA, the CDR3 is TGTGCCAGCAGGACCCCGGGGGACACCATATATTTT. Its protein product is CASRTPGDTIYF.

The chain couples TRBV3-1 (or the pseudogene TRBV3-2) to TRBJ1-2; 8 positions match TRBD1. The CDR3 consists of 16 residues. Germline assignment: CDR1 LGHDT and CDR2 YNNKEL (reference sequence). The J segment lost 4 bases and the V segment lost 4 bases, leaving 11 bases of the junction unmatched. The chain's CDR3 is CASSPLLGQGIYGYTF. The CDR3 nucleotides read TGTGCCAGCAGCCCACTGCTTGGACAGGGTATCTATGGCTACACCTTC.